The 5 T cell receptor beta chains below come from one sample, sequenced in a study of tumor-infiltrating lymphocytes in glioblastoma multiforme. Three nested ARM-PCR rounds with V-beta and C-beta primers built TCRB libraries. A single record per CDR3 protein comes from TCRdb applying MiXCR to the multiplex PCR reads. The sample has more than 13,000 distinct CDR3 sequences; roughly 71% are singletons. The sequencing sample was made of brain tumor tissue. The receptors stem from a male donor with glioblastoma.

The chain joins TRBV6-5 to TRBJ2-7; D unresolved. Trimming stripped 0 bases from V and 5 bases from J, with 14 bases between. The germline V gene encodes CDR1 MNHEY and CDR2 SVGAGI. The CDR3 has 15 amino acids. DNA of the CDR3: TGTGCCAGCAGTTACTCTTTACACCAACAACACGAGCAGTACTTC. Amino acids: CASSYSLHQQHEQYF.

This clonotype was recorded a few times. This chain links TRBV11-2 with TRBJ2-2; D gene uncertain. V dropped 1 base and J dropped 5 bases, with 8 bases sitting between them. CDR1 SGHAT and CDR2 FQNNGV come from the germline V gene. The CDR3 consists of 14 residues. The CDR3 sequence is CASSLVRSTGELFF. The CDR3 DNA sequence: TGTGCCAGCAGCTTAGTGAGGTCAACCGGGGAGCTGTTTTTT.

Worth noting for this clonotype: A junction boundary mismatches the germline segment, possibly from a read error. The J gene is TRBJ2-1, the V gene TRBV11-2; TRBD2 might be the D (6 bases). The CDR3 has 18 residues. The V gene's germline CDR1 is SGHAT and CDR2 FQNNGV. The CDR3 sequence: CASSVFSGGKGSYNGQFF. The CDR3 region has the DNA TGTGCCAGCAGCGTATTTTCTGGCGGGAAGGGTTCCTACAATGGGCAGTTCTTC. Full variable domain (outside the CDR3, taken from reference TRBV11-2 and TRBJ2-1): EAGVAQSPRYKIIEKRQSVAFWCNPISGHATLYWYQQILGQGPKLLIQFQNNGVVDDSQLPKDRFSAERLKGVDSTLKIQPAKLEDSAVYLCASSVFSGGKGSYNGQFFGPGTRLTVL.

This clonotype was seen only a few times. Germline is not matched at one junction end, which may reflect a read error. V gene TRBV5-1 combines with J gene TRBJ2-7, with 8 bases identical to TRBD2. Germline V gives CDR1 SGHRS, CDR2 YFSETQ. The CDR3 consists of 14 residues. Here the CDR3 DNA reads TGCGCCAGCAGCTCAAGCGGGGGAACCTACGAGCTGTATTTC. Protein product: CASSSSGGTYELYF. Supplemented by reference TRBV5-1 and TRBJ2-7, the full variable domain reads KAGVTQTPRYLIKTRGQQVTLSCSPISGHRSVSWYQQTPGQGLQFLFEYFSETQRNKGNFPGRFSGRQFSNSRSEMNVSTLELGDSALYLCASSSSGGTYELYFGPGTRLTVT.

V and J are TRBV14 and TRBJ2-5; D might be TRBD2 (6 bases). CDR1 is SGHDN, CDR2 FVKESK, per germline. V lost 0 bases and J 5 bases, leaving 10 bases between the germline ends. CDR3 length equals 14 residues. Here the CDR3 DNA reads TGTGCCAGCAGCCAAGAAGGGACTTGGGAGACCCAGTACTTC. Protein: CASSQEGTWETQYF.